This T cell receptor (beta chain) stems from a study of T cell responses to AZD1222 COVID-19 vaccine. This clone was seen a few times. The V gene's germline CDR1 is MNHEY and CDR2 SVGAGI. Germline trimming cut 5 bases from V and 5 bases from J; bases unmatched to any gene: 6. There are 15 residues in the CDR3. Some clones are missing from TCRdb's copy, which holds only in-frame ones; the method was immunoSEQ multiplex PCR. This sample has about 150,000 clones; approximately 91% occur once, and the top ten carry 1.9%. Sequencing used peripheral blood, obtained 28 days after the second AZD1222 dose. The V and J genes are TRBV6-5 and TRBJ1-4; TRBD1 matches at 9 bases. The source of this sequence is an adult who received the AZD1222 COVID-19 vaccine. The CDR3 is CASSPLGTGNEKLFF. In DNA, the CDR3 is TGTGCCAGCAGTCCACTGGGGACAGGGAATGAAAAACTGTTTTTT.